One sample yielded the 29 T cell receptor beta chains listed below, sequenced in a study of cytomegalovirus exposure and HLA in healthy donors. PCR amplification relied on 60 Vbeta primers (plus 13 Jbeta primers). This table comes from immunoSEQ multiplex PCR, and its TCRdb copy is limited to in-frame clones, with some not included. The top ten hold roughly 0.098% of the sample, which has approximately 200,000 clones, 70% to 85% seen once. Sequenced: PBMCs. Source of these receptors: a boy between 2 and 15 years old in good health and CMV-seronegative.

This clone occurred a few times. The genes are TRBV29-1 and TRBJ1-1; D remains ambiguous. V was cut by 6 bases and J by 5 bases, with 19 bases left in between. The germline V gene has CDR1 SQVTM and CDR2 ANQGSEA. This CDR3 region has 14 residues. The CDR3 coding sequence is TGCAGCGTCGAGACCCGCCACAGTCGGACTGAAGCTTTCTTT. This gives the protein CSVETRHSRTEAFF.

J is TRBJ1-2 and V is TRBV2, with a possible D match to TRBD1 (5 bases). This CDR3 has 14 amino acids. V was trimmed by 2 bases and J by 5 bases, leaving 12 bases between them. CDR1 SNHLY and CDR2 FYNNEI come from the germline V gene. Written as DNA, the CDR3 is TGTGCCAGCAGTGAAAGGCAGGGAAGGTATGGCTACACCTTC. Its protein is CASSERQGRYGYTF.

As DNA, the CDR3 is TGCGCCAGCAGCTTGGGACCACAGGGATTTGGAAATCAGCCCCAGCATTTT. Translating it yields CASSLGPQGFGNQPQHF. The genes are TRBV5-1 and TRBJ1-5; D is perhaps TRBD1 (6 bases). This CDR3 spans 17 amino acids. With 0 bases removed from V and 4 bases from J, the gap between germline ends came to 17 bases. Per the germline V gene, CDR1 is SGHRS and CDR2 is YFSETQ.

A few counts support this clone. V is TRBV19 and J is TRBJ1-2; 7 nucleotides align to TRBD1. Germline V gene data show CDR1 as LNHDA and CDR2 as SQIVND (reference sequence). Germline trimming cut 6 bases from V and 4 bases from J; bases unmatched to any gene: 8. The CDR3 has 14 amino acids. CDR3 sequence: CASRLLDRTYGYTF. CDR3 coding DNA: TGTGCCAGTAGGTTATTGGACAGGACCTATGGCTACACCTTC.

The J gene is TRBJ2-3, the V gene TRBV19; 7 nucleotides align to TRBD2. This CDR3 has 15 residues. Germline V lookup: CDR1 LNHDA, CDR2 SQIVND (reference sequence). Losses at the gene ends were 8 bases for V and 2 bases for J; bases not matched to a gene: 10. CDR3 DNA sequence: TGTGCCAGTCGGAATCAAGCGGGGTACACAGATACGCAGTATTTT. Translation: CASRNQAGYTDTQYF.

The chain uses TRBV9 and TRBJ1-1; no definite D call. V dropped 0 bases and J dropped 3 bases, with 9 bases sitting between them. CDR1 is SGDLS, CDR2 YYNGEE, per germline. This CDR3 has 14 residues. The CDR3 region has the DNA TGTGCCAGCAGCGTAGGGGTTCAGGACACTGAAGCTTTCTTT. It is translated as CASSVGVQDTEAFF.

The V call is TRBV19, the J call TRBJ2-7; the D gene is possibly TRBD1 (7 bases). The ends were cut back, 6 bases at V and 3 bases at J, with 18 bases in the middle. This CDR3 contains 15 residues. The germline V gene has CDR1 LNHDA and CDR2 SQIVND (reference sequence). The CDR3 DNA is TGTGCCAGTAGAGTTCGACAGGGAGGTCTCTACGAGCAGTACTTC. Translated: CASRVRQGGLYEQYF.

The chain carries TRBV5-6 and TRBJ2-3; 10 bases line up with TRBD2. This CDR3 comprises 15 residues. Germline V lookup: CDR1 SGHDT, CDR2 YYEEEE. V was clipped by 5 bases and J by 3 bases; unmatched bases: 6. DNA of the CDR3: TGTGCCAGCAGACCCCTAGCGGGGGTAACAGATACGCAGTATTTT. Amino acid sequence: CASRPLAGVTDTQYF.

The chain recombines TRBV30 with TRBJ2-2, with 9 bases matching TRBD1. The CDR3 length is 15 residues. The V segment lost 1 base and the J segment 5 bases; nucleotides outside the gene matches: 5. Germline assignment: CDR1 GTSNPN and CDR2 SVGIG (reference sequence). Here the CDR3 DNA reads TGTGCCTGGAGTGCCGGGACAGGGAGAACCGGGGAGCTGTTTTTT. This codes for CAWSAGTGRTGELFF.

The chain links TRBV11-2 to TRBJ1-2; a possible D gene is TRBD1 (5 bases). The CDR3 is made up of 13 amino acids. In germline, CDR1 is SGHAT, CDR2 FQNNGV. The V and J ends lost 3 bases and 8 bases respectively, with 13 bases between them. The CDR3 sequence: CASSFSGARGYTF. CDR3 DNA: TGTGCCAGCAGCTTTAGCGGGGCGCGGGGCTACACCTTC.

In this sample, this clone turned up once. The chain combines TRBV4-2 with TRBJ2-2, with TRBD1 as a possible D gene (6 bases). Germline loops: CDR1 LGHNA, CDR2 YNFKEQ. V gave up 4 bases and J gave up 6 bases, with 18 bases separating them. The CDR3 is 16 amino acids. The CDR3 nucleotides are TGTGCCAGCAGCCTTTCAGGGGTAATAGCCTCCGGGGAGCTGTTTTTT. Amino acids: CASSLSGVIASGELFF.

The chain employs TRBV7-2 and TRBJ1-1, with 9 bases aligning to TRBD1. V shed 5 bases and J 3 bases; nucleotides not matched to a gene: 10. The germline gives CDR1 SGHTA, CDR2 FQGNSA. This CDR3 contains 16 residues. CDR3: CASSPGQGWGDTEAFF. The CDR3 DNA reads TGTGCCAGCAGCCCCGGACAGGGGTGGGGTGACACTGAAGCTTTCTTT.

For this clone: This CDR3 is also generated by other DNA sequences in the sample. The chain carries TRBV27 and TRBJ1-4; 9 positions match TRBD1. Germline V gene sequence: CDR1 MNHEY, CDR2 SMNVEV (reference sequence). The CDR3 sequence is 14 residues long. With 6 bases clipped from V and 8 bases from J, the junction kept 7 bases outside the gene matches. The CDR3 coding sequence is TGTGCCAGCAGCCGACAGGGGGGAGGAGAAAAACTGTTTTTT. This encodes CASSRQGGGEKLFF.

This chain links TRBV4-1 with TRBJ1-1; D remains unclear. Trimming removed 4 bases at V and 1 base at J, with 4 bases between. The CDR3 totals 12 residues. Germline V gene data show CDR1 as MGHRA and CDR2 as YSYEKL. CDR3 residues: CASSPGNTEAFF. In DNA, the CDR3 is TGCGCCAGCAGCCCGGGGAACACTGAAGCTTTCTTT.

This chain joins TRBV15 and TRBJ1-5; TRBD1 aligns across 7 bases. Unmatched junction bases numbered 6, after V lost 0 bases and J lost 7 bases. Looked up from germline, CDR1 is LNHNV and CDR2 is YYDKDF (reference sequence). The CDR3 sequence is 15 residues long. The CDR3 protein is CATSRDRGPGQPQHF. CDR3 bases: TGTGCCACCAGCAGAGATAGGGGGCCGGGACAGCCCCAGCATTTT.

This chain uses TRBV29-1 with TRBJ1-2; D uncertain. Between the trimmed V and J ends, which lost 4 bases and 0 bases, there was a span of 9 bases. The CDR3 has 13 amino acids. Per germline, CDR1 SQVTM and CDR2 ANQGSEA. CDR3 residues: CSVGGGTNYGYTF. CDR3 nucleotides: TGCAGCGTTGGAGGAGGGACTAACTATGGCTACACCTTC.

V and J are TRBV2 and TRBJ2-2; 12 nucleotides line up with TRBD2. There are 15 residues in the CDR3. Germline trimming cut 6 bases from V and 5 bases from J; bases unmatched to any gene: 4. The germline V gene encodes CDR1 SNHLY and CDR2 FYNNEI. The CDR3 nucleotides read TGTGCCAGCAGCCTGACTAGCGGGGGTACCGGGGAGCTGTTTTTT. This encodes CASSLTSGGTGELFF.

The genes are TRBV7-8 and TRBJ2-1, with 14 bases fitting TRBD2. Germline-derived CDR1 and CDR2 are SGHVS and FQNEAQ. CDR3 length equals 17 residues. V shed 5 bases, J shed 1 base, and the junction held 4 bases outside the gene matches. CDR3 residues: CASSPRLAGGSYNEQFF. In DNA, the CDR3 is TGTGCCAGCAGCCCCCGACTAGCGGGGGGGTCCTACAATGAGCAGTTCTTC.

This rearrangement joins TRBV19 to TRBJ1-1, with TRBD1 as a possible D gene (6 bases). The germline V gene has CDR1 LNHDA and CDR2 SQIVND (reference sequence). This CDR3 has 14 residues. The V end lost 2 bases, the J end lost 4 bases, and 11 bases lay between the germline ends. CDR3 in amino acids: CASSIIQGSTEAFF. CDR3 in DNA: TGTGCCAGTAGTATAATTCAGGGGAGCACTGAAGCTTTCTTT.

A few counts support this clone. V gene TRBV7-9 combines with J gene TRBJ2-7; 7 bases map to TRBD1. After removal of 2 bases from V and 2 bases from J, the junction contained 3 bases not matched to a gene. Germline V gene sequence: CDR1 SEHNR, CDR2 FQNEAQ (reference sequence). The CDR3 spans 14 residues. CDR3 sequence reads: CASSLWGQTYEQYF. CDR3 nucleotide sequence: TGTGCCAGCAGCTTATGGGGACAGACCTACGAGCAGTACTTC.

The J gene is TRBJ1-2, the V gene TRBV5-8; D ambiguous. CDR1 and CDR2 (germline): SGHTS, YDEGEE. Trimming took off 2 bases at V and 7 bases at J, with 3 bases between the two ends. The CDR3 covers 10 residues. CDR3 sequence: CASSLLGYTF. CDR3 bases: TGTGCCAGCAGCTTACTTGGCTACACCTTC.

Regarding this clone: The sample contains more than one DNA sequence encoding this CDR3. The V call is TRBV29-1, the J call TRBJ2-3; maybe TRBD2 (6 bases). Germline lookup yields CDR1 SQVTM and CDR2 ANQGSEA. The CDR3 has 14 amino acids. V was trimmed by 3 bases and J by 1 base, leaving 11 bases between them. The CDR3 is CSVEWGVGTDTQYF. CDR3 in DNA: TGCAGCGTTGAGTGGGGGGTTGGCACAGATACGCAGTATTTT.

Only a few counts were recorded for this clone. The J gene is TRBJ2-1, the V gene TRBV6-5, with a possible D match to TRBD2 (6 bases). The CDR3 is 16 amino acids. The V end lost 2 bases, the J end lost 4 bases, and 15 bases lay between the germline ends. Germline V gene sequence: CDR1 MNHEY, CDR2 SVGAGI. The chain's CDR3 is CASSYPAGAGYNEQFF. CDR3 bases: TGTGCCAGCAGTTACCCAGCCGGGGCGGGGTACAATGAGCAGTTCTTC.

The CDR3 spells CASSLTELNYGYTF. In nucleotides, the CDR3 is TGCGCCAGCAGCCTCACGGAACTAAACTATGGCTACACCTTC. The V call is TRBV5-1, the J call TRBJ1-2; D not resolved. Germline values: CDR1 SGHRS, CDR2 YFSETQ. V was pared by 4 bases and J by 2 bases, with 12 bases between. CDR3 length equals 14 residues.

This clone was recorded once. The chain recombines TRBV10-3 with TRBJ2-2, with TRBD1 matching 8 bases. This CDR3 has 15 amino acids. V gave up 2 bases and J gave up 4 bases; unmatched junction bases: 3. Germline loops: CDR1 ENHRY, CDR2 SYGVKD. In nucleotides, the CDR3 is TGTGCCATCAGTGAGAGGACAGGGTCCACCGGGGAGCTGTTTTTT. It is translated as CAISERTGSTGELFF.

This chain uses TRBV2 with TRBJ2-1; the match to TRBD1 covers 9 bases. The V and J ends lost 11 bases and 8 bases, in that order; junction bases with no gene match: 13. The V gene's germline CDR1 is SNHLY and CDR2 FYNNEI. CDR3 length equals 14 residues. CDR3 amino acids: CAAKRDRVGDEQFF. The CDR3 DNA follows: TGTGCCGCCAAACGGGACAGGGTGGGGGATGAGCAGTTCTTC.

The chain joins TRBV13 to TRBJ2-7; 14 nucleotides line up with TRBD2. Germline CDR1 PRHDT, CDR2 FYEKMQ (reference sequence). The trim removed 4 bases at V and 0 bases at J, leaving 5 bases unmatched. The CDR3 is 17 residues long. The CDR3 region has the DNA TGTGCCAGCAGCTCCATCGGGACTAGCGGGGGCTCCTACGAGCAGTACTTC. Its protein product is CASSSIGTSGGSYEQYF. Combining the CDR3 with reference TRBV13 and TRBJ2-7 gives the whole variable domain AAGVIQSPRHLIKEKRETATLKCYPIPRHDTVYWYQQGPGQDPQFLISFYEKMQSDKGSIPDRFSAQQFSDYHSELNMSSLELGDSALYFCASSSIGTSGGSYEQYFGPGTRLTVT.

V gene TRBV18 combines with J gene TRBJ2-5; a weak D match, TRBD2 (5 bases). Germline assignment: CDR1 KGHSH and CDR2 LQKENI. CDR3 length: 14 residues. Trimming shortened V by 0 bases and J by 1 base, and 6 bases separated the two germline ends. This CDR3 is CASSPPTTQETQYF. The CDR3 DNA reads as TGTGCCAGCTCACCACCGACTACCCAAGAGACCCAGTACTTC. The full variable domain, with the rest looked up from reference TRBV18 and TRBJ2-5, is NAGVMQNPRHLVRRRGQEARLRCSPMKGHSHVYWYRQLPEEGLKFMVYLQKENIIDESGMPKERFSAEFPKEGPSILRIQQVVRGDSAAYFCASSPPTTQETQYFGPGTRLLVL.

J is TRBJ1-2 and V is TRBV4-3; D not resolved. The CDR3 is 13 amino acids. Trimming removed 4 bases from V and 6 bases from J, with 12 bases in between. CDR1 is LGHNA, CDR2 YSLEER, per germline. CDR3 protein: CASSPRGSDGYTF. The DNA of the CDR3 is TGCGCCAGCAGCCCCCGAGGTTCGGATGGCTACACCTTC.